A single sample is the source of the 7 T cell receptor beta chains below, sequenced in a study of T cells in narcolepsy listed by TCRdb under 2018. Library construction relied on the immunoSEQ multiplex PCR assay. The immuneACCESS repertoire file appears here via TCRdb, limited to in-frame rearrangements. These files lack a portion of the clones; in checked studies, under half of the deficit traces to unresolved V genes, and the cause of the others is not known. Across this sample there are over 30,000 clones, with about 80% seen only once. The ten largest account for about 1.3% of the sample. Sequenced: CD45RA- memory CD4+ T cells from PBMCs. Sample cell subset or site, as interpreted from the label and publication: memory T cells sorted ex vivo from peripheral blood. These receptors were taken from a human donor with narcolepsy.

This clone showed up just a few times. The CDR3 protein is CASSYRTGGTEAFF. CDR3 coding DNA: TGTGCCAGCAGTTACAGGACAGGGGGGACTGAAGCTTTCTTT. The V and J genes are TRBV6-5 and TRBJ1-1; 10 bases map to TRBD1. From germline, CDR1 is MNHEY and CDR2 SVGAGI. CDR3 length: 14 amino acids. J gave up 5 bases and V 2 bases, and 2 bases lay outside the gene matches.

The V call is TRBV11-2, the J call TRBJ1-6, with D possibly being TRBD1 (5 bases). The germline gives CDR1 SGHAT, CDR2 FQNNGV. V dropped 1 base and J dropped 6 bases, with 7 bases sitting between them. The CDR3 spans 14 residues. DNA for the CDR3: TGTGCCAGCAGCTTAGTCGGGGCTAATTCACCCCTCCACTTT. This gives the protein CASSLVGANSPLHF.

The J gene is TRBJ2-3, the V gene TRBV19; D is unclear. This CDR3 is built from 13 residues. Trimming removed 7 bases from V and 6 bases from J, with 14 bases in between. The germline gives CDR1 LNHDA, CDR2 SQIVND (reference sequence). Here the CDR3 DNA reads TGTGCCAGTAACGGCCGAGTCGGGGATACGCAGTATTTT. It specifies CASNGRVGDTQYF.

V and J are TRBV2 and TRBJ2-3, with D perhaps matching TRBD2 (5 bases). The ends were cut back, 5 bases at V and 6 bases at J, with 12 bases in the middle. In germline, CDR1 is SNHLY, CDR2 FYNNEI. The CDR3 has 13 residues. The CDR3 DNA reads TGTGCCAGCAGTCGGGATTTCTCGGATACGCAGTATTTT. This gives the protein CASSRDFSDTQYF.

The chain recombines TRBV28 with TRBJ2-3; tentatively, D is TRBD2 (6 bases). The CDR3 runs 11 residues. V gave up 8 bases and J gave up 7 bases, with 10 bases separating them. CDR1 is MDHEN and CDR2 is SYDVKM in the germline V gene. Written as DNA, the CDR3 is TGTGCCAGCCGGGACTCCTATACGCAGTATTTT. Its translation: CASRDSYTQYF.

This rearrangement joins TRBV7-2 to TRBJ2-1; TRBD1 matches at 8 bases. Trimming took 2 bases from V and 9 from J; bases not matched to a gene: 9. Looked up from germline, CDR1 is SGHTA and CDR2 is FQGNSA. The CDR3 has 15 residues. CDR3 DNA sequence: TGTGCCAGCAGCTTAAAAGGCCAGGGGGCAGGTGAGCAGTTCTTC. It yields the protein CASSLKGQGAGEQFF.

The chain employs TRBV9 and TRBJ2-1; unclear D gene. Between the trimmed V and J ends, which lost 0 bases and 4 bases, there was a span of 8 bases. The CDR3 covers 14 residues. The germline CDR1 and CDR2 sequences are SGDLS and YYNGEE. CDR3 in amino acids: CASSVDSYYNEQFF. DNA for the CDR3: TGTGCCAGCAGCGTAGACAGCTATTACAATGAGCAGTTCTTC.